Listed below are T cell receptor beta chains from one sample, sequenced in a study of T-cell memory formation after mild COVID-19. TCRdb used MiXCR to reprocess the 5' RACE reads, holding one entry per CDR3 protein. Of 300,000 or so distinct CDR3 sequences in the sample, more than 15% were seen once. Sequencing was done on a sample of PBMCs or a T cell subset sorted from them (not recorded which). The receptor source for this set is a man aged 18 to 29 who had mild COVID-19 (a few samples of this study predate the infection). Cell type and time point are not known. Each CDR3 is given with its conserved first and last residue. The order of the fields is V gene, clone size, J gene, D gene, CDR3 length, CDR3 DNA, CDR3 protein. D genes are given only for firm matches. Only some rows state a clone size, as once, few, many or a class for expanded clones.

v_gene: TRBV5-1; abundance: few; j_gene: TRBJ1-6; d_gene: .; len: 16; CDR3nt: TGCGCCAGCAGCTTGACACCAGGGACGCAGAATTCACCCCTCCACTTT; CDR3aa: CASSLTPGTQNSPLHF
v_gene: TRBV7-9; abundance: few; j_gene: TRBJ1-2; d_gene: .; len: 13; CDR3nt: TGTGCCAGCAGCCCACCTAGCGGTCAGGGCTACACCTTC; CDR3aa: CASSPPSGQGYTF
v_gene: TRBV21-1; abundance: .; j_gene: TRBJ2-1; d_gene: .; len: 19; CDR3nt: TGTGCCAGCAGCAAATTGGACGAACGCGACAGGGGTCCCTACAATGAGCAGTTCTTC; CDR3aa: CASSKLDERDRGPYNEQFF
v_gene: TRBV5-5; abundance: .; j_gene: TRBJ2-3; d_gene: TRBD1; len: 14; CDR3nt: TGTGCCAGCAGCCTCAGGGGGCGGGGAGATACGCAGTATTTT; CDR3aa: CASSLRGRGDTQYF
v_gene: TRBV2; abundance: .; j_gene: TRBJ2-5; d_gene: TRBD2; len: 16; CDR3nt: TGTGCCAGAAGTGAAATGCTGGGACTAGACCAAGAGACCCAGTACTTC; CDR3aa: CARSEMLGLDQETQYF
v_gene: TRBV27; abundance: .; j_gene: TRBJ2-7; d_gene: .; len: 13; CDR3nt: TGTGCCAGCAGTCAACAAGGGGGCTACGAGCAGTACTTC; CDR3aa: CASSQQGGYEQYF
v_gene: TRBV6-2/TRBV6-3; abundance: .; j_gene: TRBJ2-5; d_gene: .; len: 14; CDR3nt: TGTGCCAGCAGCCAGGACAGCGTACAAGAGACCCAGTACTTC; CDR3aa: CASSQDSVQETQYF
v_gene: TRBV19; abundance: few; j_gene: TRBJ1-1; d_gene: .; len: 12; CDR3nt: TGTGCCAGTAGTAAGGGGCTGACTGAAGCTTTCTTT; CDR3aa: CASSKGLTEAFF
v_gene: TRBV29-1; abundance: .; j_gene: TRBJ1-2; d_gene: .; len: 14; CDR3nt: TGCAGCGTTGAAGACGGTGGGGACAACTATGGCTACACCTTC; CDR3aa: CSVEDGGDNYGYTF
v_gene: TRBV11-2; abundance: few; j_gene: TRBJ2-3; d_gene: TRBD2; len: 16; CDR3nt: TGTGCCAGCAGCTTTGTTCCGGGAGGTGGTACAGATACGCAGTATTTT; CDR3aa: CASSFVPGGGTDTQYF
v_gene: TRBV4-1; abundance: few; j_gene: TRBJ2-1; d_gene: .; len: 13; CDR3nt: TGCGCCAGCAGCCAAGGGTGGGTGAATGAGCAGTTCTTC; CDR3aa: CASSQGWVNEQFF
v_gene: TRBV6-2/TRBV6-3; abundance: .; j_gene: TRBJ2-7; d_gene: TRBD2; len: 14; CDR3nt: TGTGCCAGCAGTTACCCGGGACTAGCGTACGAGCAGTACTTC; CDR3aa: CASSYPGLAYEQYF
v_gene: TRBV18; abundance: .; j_gene: TRBJ1-5; d_gene: .; len: 15; CDR3nt: TGTGCCAGCTCACCCGGCAGGGAAAGGTATCAGCCCCAGCATTTT; CDR3aa: CASSPGRERYQPQHF
v_gene: TRBV7-2; abundance: .; j_gene: TRBJ2-5; d_gene: .; len: 13; CDR3nt: TGTGCCCTACGTGAGGCAGCCCAAGAGACCCAGTACTTC; CDR3aa: CALREAAQETQYF
v_gene: TRBV10-3; abundance: many; j_gene: TRBJ1-3; d_gene: TRBD1; len: 14; CDR3nt: TGTGCCATCAGTAGGGACAGCTCTGGAAACACCATATATTTT; CDR3aa: CAISRDSSGNTIYF
v_gene: TRBV20-1; abundance: .; j_gene: TRBJ1-1; d_gene: .; len: 12; CDR3nt: TGCAGTGCTGACACAGCGAACACTGAAGCTTTCTTT; CDR3aa: CSADTANTEAFF
v_gene: TRBV6-5; abundance: few; j_gene: TRBJ1-4; d_gene: .; len: 15; CDR3nt: TGTGCCAGCCAATCTGTGACAGACGGAAATGAAAAACTGTTTTTT; CDR3aa: CASQSVTDGNEKLFF
v_gene: TRBV28; abundance: .; j_gene: TRBJ2-3; d_gene: TRBD2; len: 17; CDR3nt: TGTGCCAGCAGTTCCCAGGCCGGCGGGGGTAGCACAGATACGCAGTATTTT; CDR3aa: CASSSQAGGGSTDTQYF
v_gene: TRBV2; abundance: few; j_gene: TRBJ2-3; d_gene: .; len: 15; CDR3nt: TGTGCCAGCAGTGCGCAGAGTGGTAGCACAGATACGCAGTATTTT; CDR3aa: CASSAQSGSTDTQYF
v_gene: TRBV5-1; abundance: .; j_gene: TRBJ2-1; d_gene: TRBD1; len: 14; CDR3nt: TGCGCCAGCAGCCAAGGGACAGGGTACAATGAGCAGTTCTTC; CDR3aa: CASSQGTGYNEQFF
v_gene: TRBV18; abundance: .; j_gene: TRBJ2-5; d_gene: .; len: 16; CDR3nt: TGTGCCAGCTCACGTCTTGGCAGGCCAGTACAAGAGACCCAGTACTTC; CDR3aa: CASSRLGRPVQETQYF
v_gene: TRBV20-1; abundance: .; j_gene: TRBJ1-5; d_gene: .; len: 14; CDR3nt: TGCAGTGCTAGGGCTACCGGGAGAAATCAGCCCCAGCATTTT; CDR3aa: CSARATGRNQPQHF
v_gene: TRBV20-1; abundance: .; j_gene: TRBJ2-6; d_gene: .; len: 16; CDR3nt: TGCAGTGCTAGAGTGGGCGCTATCTCTGGGGCCAACGTCCTGACTTTC; CDR3aa: CSARVGAISGANVLTF
v_gene: TRBV4-1; abundance: many; j_gene: TRBJ2-3; d_gene: TRBD2; len: 17; CDR3nt: TGCGCCAGCAGCCAAGATTTTAGTAGCGGGGGCCTGGATACGCAGTATTTT; CDR3aa: CASSQDFSSGGLDTQYF
v_gene: TRBV7-8; abundance: few; j_gene: TRBJ2-1; d_gene: TRBD2; len: 14; CDR3nt: TGTGCCAGCAGCTTCAGCGGGGCAATGAGGGAGCAGTTCTTC; CDR3aa: CASSFSGAMREQFF
v_gene: TRBV5-1; abundance: .; j_gene: TRBJ2-5; d_gene: .; len: 13; CDR3nt: TGCGCCAGCAGCTTCCAGGTCGAAGAGACCCAGTACTTC; CDR3aa: CASSFQVEETQYF
v_gene: TRBV6-2/TRBV6-3; abundance: few; j_gene: TRBJ1-5; d_gene: .; len: 13; CDR3nt: TGTGCCAGCAGTCGACAGGAGTATCAGCCCCAGCATTTT; CDR3aa: CASSRQEYQPQHF
v_gene: TRBV7-7; abundance: many; j_gene: TRBJ2-5; d_gene: .; len: 13; CDR3nt: TGTGCTAGCAGCTTTGGGGGTGAAGAGACCCAGTACTTC; CDR3aa: CASSFGGEETQYF
v_gene: TRBV11-2; abundance: .; j_gene: TRBJ2-5; d_gene: .; len: 17; CDR3nt: TGTGCCAGCAGCCCCCCTGTTTTGGCGATGTACCAAGAGACCCAGTACTTC; CDR3aa: CASSPPVLAMYQETQYF
v_gene: TRBV9; abundance: .; j_gene: TRBJ1-4; d_gene: .; len: 14; CDR3nt: TGTGCCAGCAGCGTTGGAGGGTGGAATGAAAAACTGTTTTTT; CDR3aa: CASSVGGWNEKLFF
v_gene: TRBV6-5; abundance: many; j_gene: TRBJ2-3; d_gene: .; len: 14; CDR3nt: TGTGCCAGCAGTTACTTAGGTTCGCAAGATACGCAGTATTTT; CDR3aa: CASSYLGSQDTQYF
v_gene: TRBV7-2; abundance: .; j_gene: TRBJ1-1; d_gene: .; len: 15; CDR3nt: TGTGCCAGCAGCCAGTACGACAGGTCAAGGGCTGAAGCTTTCTTT; CDR3aa: CASSQYDRSRAEAFF
v_gene: TRBV4-3; abundance: few; j_gene: TRBJ1-1; d_gene: TRBD1; len: 15; CDR3nt: TGCGCCAGCAGCCAACCTGGGACAGTGAACACTGAAGCTTTCTTT; CDR3aa: CASSQPGTVNTEAFF
v_gene: TRBV3-1; abundance: few; j_gene: TRBJ2-1; d_gene: TRBD2; len: 16; CDR3nt: TGTGCCAGCAGCCATCCTAGCGGGGGGGCCGGCAATGAGCAGTTCTTC; CDR3aa: CASSHPSGGAGNEQFF
v_gene: TRBV6-5; abundance: few; j_gene: TRBJ2-1; d_gene: .; len: 14; CDR3nt: TGTGCCAGCAGTTACGGGGCTCTTAGGGATGAGCAGTTCTTC; CDR3aa: CASSYGALRDEQFF
v_gene: TRBV5-1; abundance: many; j_gene: TRBJ2-2; d_gene: .; len: 16; CDR3nt: TGCGCCAGCAGCCCCCAGGGAGGCGAGTACACCGGGGAGCTGTTTTTT; CDR3aa: CASSPQGGEYTGELFF
v_gene: TRBV12-3/TRBV12-4; abundance: .; j_gene: TRBJ1-1; d_gene: .; len: 15; CDR3nt: TGTGCCAGCAGTCCCGGACCGACTATGAACACTGAAGCTTTCTTT; CDR3aa: CASSPGPTMNTEAFF
v_gene: TRBV4-2; abundance: .; j_gene: TRBJ1-1; d_gene: TRBD1; len: 14; CDR3nt: TGTGCCAGCAGCCATGGGACAGGGAACACTGAAGCTTTCTTT; CDR3aa: CASSHGTGNTEAFF
v_gene: TRBV11-2; abundance: few; j_gene: TRBJ1-1; d_gene: TRBD1; len: 14; CDR3nt: TGTGCCAGCAGCCAAGAAGGGACAGGGAATGAAGCTTTCTTT; CDR3aa: CASSQEGTGNEAFF
v_gene: TRBV5-1; abundance: many; j_gene: TRBJ1-1; d_gene: .; len: 11; CDR3nt: TGCGCCAGCAGCCAGAACACTGAAGCTTTCTTT; CDR3aa: CASSQNTEAFF
v_gene: TRBV11-2; abundance: .; j_gene: TRBJ1-1; d_gene: .; len: 15; CDR3nt: TGTGCCAGCAGCTTATTACATGGTTCTTACACTGAAGCTTTCTTT; CDR3aa: CASSLLHGSYTEAFF
v_gene: TRBV6-5; abundance: few; j_gene: TRBJ2-7; d_gene: .; len: 15; CDR3nt: TGTGCCAGCAACCTACTGCCCGGGGGCGCGGGGGAGCAGTACTTC; CDR3aa: CASNLLPGGAGEQYF
v_gene: TRBV6-5; abundance: few; j_gene: TRBJ1-6; d_gene: .; len: 16; CDR3nt: TGTGCCAGCAGTTACTCGACTGGGACCGTCAATCTACCCCTCCACTTT; CDR3aa: CASSYSTGTVNLPLHF
v_gene: TRBV5-1; abundance: few; j_gene: TRBJ1-1; d_gene: .; len: 16; CDR3nt: TGCGCCAGCAGCCGGAGTCCGACAGGACTCAACACTGAAGCTTTCTTT; CDR3aa: CASSRSPTGLNTEAFF
v_gene: TRBV6-1; abundance: many; j_gene: TRBJ1-1; d_gene: .; len: 12; CDR3nt: TGTGCCAGCAGCGAATGGACGCGGGAAGCTTTCTTT; CDR3aa: CASSEWTREAFF
v_gene: TRBV12-3/TRBV12-4; abundance: few; j_gene: TRBJ2-2; d_gene: .; len: 15; CDR3nt: TGTGCCAGCAGTCCCGACCCCTTTGGCACCGGGGAGCTGTTTTTT; CDR3aa: CASSPDPFGTGELFF
v_gene: TRBV6-5; abundance: .; j_gene: TRBJ2-7; d_gene: TRBD2; len: 16; CDR3nt: TGTGCCAGCAGCCGATTGACTAGCGGGAGGGCCTACGAGCAGTACTTC; CDR3aa: CASSRLTSGRAYEQYF
v_gene: TRBV12-3/TRBV12-4; abundance: few; j_gene: TRBJ2-3; d_gene: TRBD2; len: 15; CDR3nt: TGTGCCAGCAGTTTAATGCGGGGGGTGGCAGATACGCAGTATTTT; CDR3aa: CASSLMRGVADTQYF
v_gene: TRBV4-2; abundance: .; j_gene: TRBJ2-2; d_gene: TRBD2; len: 17; CDR3nt: TGTGCCAGCAGCCAAGGGGCGGAGCGGGGGAACACCGGGGAGCTGTTTTTT; CDR3aa: CASSQGAERGNTGELFF
v_gene: TRBV9; abundance: few; j_gene: TRBJ2-2; d_gene: TRBD1; len: 16; CDR3nt: TGTGCCAGCAGCGAACGGGACAGGGGGGTTTCCGGGGAGCTGTTTTTT; CDR3aa: CASSERDRGVSGELFF
v_gene: TRBV12-3/TRBV12-4; abundance: .; j_gene: TRBJ2-3; d_gene: .; len: 14; CDR3nt: TGTGCCAGCAGGAGAGGGACCAGCACAGATACGCAGTATTTT; CDR3aa: CASRRGTSTDTQYF
v_gene: TRBV7-6; abundance: many; j_gene: TRBJ2-1; d_gene: TRBD2; len: 17; CDR3nt: TGTGCCAGCAGCTTGGGACTAGCGGGGGGGTTCTACAATGAGCAGTTCTTC; CDR3aa: CASSLGLAGGFYNEQFF